One sample yielded the 19 T cell receptor beta chains listed below, sequenced in a study of T cell responses to AZD1222 COVID-19 vaccine. Clones were read by immunoSEQ multiplex PCR, and TCRdb kept only the in-frame ones, dropping some. The sample carries about 140,000 clones, around 93% recorded once. The material was peripheral blood, obtained 28 days after the second AZD1222 dose. These receptors came from an adult who received the AZD1222 COVID-19 vaccine.

The chain employs TRBV30 and TRBJ2-7; TRBD2 matches at 8 bases. CDR3 length: 13 amino acids. V shed 2 bases, J shed 3 bases, and the junction held 3 bases outside the gene matches. Looked up from germline, CDR1 is GTSNPN and CDR2 is SVGIG (reference sequence). The DNA for the CDR3 is TGTGCCTGGAGTTTCGGGACTAGCTACGAGCAGTACTTC. Residues: CAWSFGTSYEQYF.

The chain is built from TRBV28 and TRBJ1-5, with D uncertain. Trimming left V 6 bases short and J 0 bases short, with 9 bases between. The CDR3 spans 14 residues. Germline CDR1 is MDHEN and CDR2 is SYDVKM. This CDR3 reads CASSQDYSNQPQHF. CDR3 DNA sequence: TGTGCCAGCAGCCAGGACTATAGCAATCAGCCCCAGCATTTT.

This chain links TRBV29-1 with TRBJ2-4, with 13 positions matching TRBD2. Germline CDR1 SQVTM, CDR2 ANQGSEA. Trimming at V came to 8 bases and at J to 1 base, leaving 20 bases not matched to a gene. The CDR3 sequence is 20 residues long. CDR3 sequence: CSPSIPRRTSGSGAKNIQYF. CDR3 DNA: TGCAGCCCGTCCATCCCCCGACGGACTAGCGGGAGTGGGGCCAAAAACATTCAGTACTTC. Complete variable domain (other parts from reference TRBV29-1 and TRBJ2-4): SAVISQKPSRDICQRGTSLTIQCQVDSQVTMMFWYRQQPGQSLTLIATANQGSEATYESGFVIDKFPISRPNLTFSTLTVSNMSPEDSSIYLCSPSIPRRTSGSGAKNIQYFGAGTRLSVL.

This clone has a single count. The chain carries TRBV6-2 or TRBV6-3 and TRBJ1-6, with TRBD1 matching 8 bases. Germline values: CDR1 MNHEY, CDR2 SVGEGT. There are 18 residues in the CDR3. With V trimmed by 2 bases and J by 3 bases, 9 bases remained unmatched. CDR3 bases: TGTGCCAGCAGTTACCGGGCCCGGACAGGGCTCTATAATTCACCCCTCCACTTT. Its translation is CASSYRARTGLYNSPLHF.

V and J are TRBV10-3 and TRBJ1-4; D ambiguous. This CDR3 has 11 amino acids. Germline V gene sequence: CDR1 ENHRY, CDR2 SYGVKD. The V end lost 8 bases, the J end lost 8 bases, and 9 bases lay between the germline ends. CDR3 DNA: TGTGCCATCGGGAACATGGAAAAACTGTTTTTT. Residues: CAIGNMEKLFF.

J is TRBJ1-6 and V is TRBV5-4, with TRBD1 identical over 7 bases. Germline CDR1 reads SGHNT; CDR2 reads YYREEE (reference sequence). V was pared by 3 bases and J by 8 bases, with 5 bases of the junction left unmatched. The CDR3 extends over 14 amino acids. CDR3 residues: CASSSDRSYSPLHF. The CDR3 DNA follows: TGTGCCAGCAGCTCGGACAGGAGCTATTCACCCCTCCACTTT.

A single count supports this clone. The V and J genes are TRBV5-8 and TRBJ1-1; D is undetermined. The CDR3 loop spans 11 amino acids. Trimming cost V 2 bases and J 11 bases, with 10 bases left between them. The V gene's germline CDR1 is SGHTS and CDR2 YDEGEE. CDR3 sequence: CASSFPYTAFF. The CDR3 nucleotides are TGTGCCAGCAGCTTTCCTTACACGGCTTTCTTT.

The gene calls are TRBV5-4 and TRBJ2-7, with D perhaps matching TRBD2 (5 bases). Trimming removed 4 bases at V and 3 bases at J, with 20 bases between. CDR1 is SGHNT, CDR2 YYREEE, per germline (reference sequence). The length of the CDR3 is 16 residues. The DNA for the CDR3 is TGTGCCAGCAGCGACCAGAGGGCTAAATCTCGCTACGAGCAGTACTTC. The encoded protein is CASSDQRAKSRYEQYF.

The V and J genes are TRBV28 and TRBJ2-7; perhaps TRBD2 as D (6 bases). V shed 0 bases and J shed 2 bases, with 11 bases lying between them. The CDR3 has 15 amino acids. Germline V gives CDR1 MDHEN, CDR2 SYDVKM. CDR3 DNA sequence: TGTGCCAGCAGTTTATGGGCCCGGGGGACCTACGAGCAGTACTTC. Its protein product is CASSLWARGTYEQYF.

This clone was counted a few times. This chain uses TRBV9 with TRBJ2-1; 13 nucleotides agree with TRBD2. Germline loops: CDR1 SGDLS, CDR2 YYNGEE. With 3 bases clipped from V and 9 bases from J, the junction kept 6 bases outside the gene matches. The CDR3 spans 15 residues. DNA for the CDR3: TGTGCCAGCAGCGCCGGACGGACTAGCGGGAGTGAGCAGTTCTTC. This codes for CASSAGRTSGSEQFF. Complete variable domain (other parts from reference TRBV9 and TRBJ2-1): DSGVTQTPKHLITATGQRVTLRCSPRSGDLSVYWYQQSLDQGLQFLIQYYNGEERAKGNILERFSAQQFPDLHSELNLSSLELGDSALYFCASSAGRTSGSEQFFGPGTRLTVL.

This chain uses TRBV6-5 with TRBJ1-2; TRBD1 is a possible D gene (6 bases). CDR3 size: 13 residues. V dropped 6 bases and J dropped 7 bases, with 15 bases sitting between them. Germline V gene sequence: CDR1 MNHEY, CDR2 SVGAGI. CDR3 bases: TGTGCCAGCAGCCCCGGGGGGCTGTTTGGCTACACCTTC. This sequence encodes CASSPGGLFGYTF.

This chain uses TRBV6-1 with TRBJ2-2; D is ambiguous. Trimming shortened V by 1 base and J by 7 bases, and 22 bases separated the two germline ends. CDR1 is MNHNS and CDR2 is SASEGT in the germline V gene. The CDR3 runs to 18 residues. In DNA, the CDR3 is TGTGCCAGCAGTGAAGAAGGTTGGCGGCTAGAATTATTCGGGGAGCTGTTTTTT. Residues: CASSEEGWRLELFGELFF.

V usage is TRBV7-9 and J usage is TRBJ2-7; 8 bases are shared with TRBD1. Trimming took 5 bases from V and 0 from J; bases not matched to a gene: 3. The CDR3 runs 14 residues. Germline CDR1 SEHNR, CDR2 FQNEAQ (reference sequence). Here the CDR3 DNA reads TGTGCCAGCAGCCCAACAGGGGGCTCCTACGAGCAGTACTTC. Protein sequence: CASSPTGGSYEQYF. Full variable domain (outside the CDR3, taken from reference TRBV7-9 and TRBJ2-7): DTGVSQNPRHKITKRGQNVTFRCDPISEHNRLYWYRQTLGQGPEFLTYFQNEAQLEKSRLLSDRFSAERPKGSFSTLEIQRTEQGDSAMYLCASSPTGGSYEQYFGPGTRLTVT.

The chain combines TRBV12-2 with TRBJ1-5; TRBD1, as called in the table, went unchecked against the DNA. TRBV12-2 is tagged as a pseudogene. The CDR3 consists of 14 residues. Here the CDR3 reads CASRLEQGNQPQHF. Written as DNA, the CDR3 is TGTGCAAGTCGCTTAGAACAGGGGAATCAGCCCCAGCATTTT.

The rearrangement links TRBV19 to TRBJ1-3; perhaps TRBD1 as D (5 bases). Between the trimmed V and J ends, which lost 9 bases and 0 bases, there was a span of 15 bases. The CDR3 extends over 15 amino acids. Germline lookup yields CDR1 LNHDA and CDR2 SQIVND (reference sequence). CDR3 region: CASLDGTYSGNTIYF. The CDR3 bases are TGTGCCAGCCTTGACGGGACTTACTCTGGAAACACCATATATTTT.

The rearrangement uses TRBV28 and TRBJ2-3; D call uncertain. Looked up from germline, CDR1 is MDHEN and CDR2 is SYDVKM. This CDR3 comprises 13 residues. Trimming removed 7 bases at V and 3 bases at J, with 11 bases between. The chain's CDR3 is CASNAGGTDTQYF. In DNA form, the CDR3 reads TGTGCCAGCAACGCAGGTGGGACAGATACGCAGTATTTT.

The genes are TRBV29-1 and TRBJ2-7; D uncertain. V was clipped by 6 bases and J by 4 bases, with 19 bases between them. Looked up from germline, CDR1 is SQVTM and CDR2 is ANQGSEA. CDR3 length equals 14 residues. The CDR3 nucleotides are TGCAGCGTCCGTGGTCACGAAAAAGGGTACGAGCAGTACTTC. Protein product: CSVRGHEKGYEQYF.

A note on this clone: Other DNA sequences from this sample encode an identical CDR3 as well. The V and J genes are TRBV5-6 and TRBJ1-1; D remains unclear. Trimming pared 2 bases from V and 1 base from J, leaving 9 bases between. The germline gives CDR1 SGHDT, CDR2 YYEEEE. The CDR3 runs to 14 residues. The CDR3, as DNA: TGTGCCAGCAGCTTTGGCAGGACGAACACTGAAGCTTTCTTT. Its translation is CASSFGRTNTEAFF.

This rearrangement joins TRBV30 to TRBJ2-7, with D unclear. The germline gives CDR1 GTSNPN, CDR2 SVGIG (reference sequence). This CDR3 spans 11 amino acids. V lost 2 bases and J lost 5, with 7 bases in between. CDR3 DNA: TGTGCCTGGAGTTTTTTTGACGAGCAGTACTTC. It specifies CAWSFFDEQYF.